Sequencing of this T cell receptor beta chain was carried out in a study of blood T cell repertoires in COVID-19. J was trimmed by 5 bases and V by 1 base; bases with no gene match: 13. Germline CDR1 MGHRA, CDR2 YSYEKL. The CDR3 length is 18 residues. Generated by immunoSEQ multiplex PCR, the TCRdb table keeps only in-frame clones and is missing some. Counted here are approximately 360,000 clones, 85% to 90% occurring once; the ten biggest clones make up 0.95% to 1%. Participants spanned ages about 18 to 100 years and resided in about 25 US areas. The chain has TRBV4-1 and TRBJ2-3; 9 bases align to TRBD2. This TCR came from a woman in her 30s with acute COVID-19. Sequences were obtained from PBMCs or T cells enriched from blood (not recorded which). The CDR3 loop is CASSQGRGRGGPGDTQYF. The CDR3 DNA sequence: TGCGCCAGCAGCCAAGGCCGGGGGCGGGGGGGCCCTGGAGATACGCAGTATTTT.